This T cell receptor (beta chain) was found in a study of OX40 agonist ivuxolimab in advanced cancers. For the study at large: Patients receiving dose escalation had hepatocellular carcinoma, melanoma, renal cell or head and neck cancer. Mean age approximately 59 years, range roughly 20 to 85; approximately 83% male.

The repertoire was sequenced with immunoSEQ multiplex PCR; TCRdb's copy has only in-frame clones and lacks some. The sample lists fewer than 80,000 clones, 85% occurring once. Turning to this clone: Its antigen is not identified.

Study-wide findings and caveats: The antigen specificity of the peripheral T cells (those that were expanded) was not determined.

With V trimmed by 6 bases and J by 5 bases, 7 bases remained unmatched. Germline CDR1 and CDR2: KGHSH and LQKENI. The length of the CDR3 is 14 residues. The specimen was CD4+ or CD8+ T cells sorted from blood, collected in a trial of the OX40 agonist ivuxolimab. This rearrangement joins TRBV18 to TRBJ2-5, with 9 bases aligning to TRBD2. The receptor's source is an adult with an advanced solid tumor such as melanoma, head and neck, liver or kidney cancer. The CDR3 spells CASSPIAGEETQYF. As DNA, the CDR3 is TGTGCCAGCTCTCCTATAGCGGGAGAGGAGACCCAGTACTTC.